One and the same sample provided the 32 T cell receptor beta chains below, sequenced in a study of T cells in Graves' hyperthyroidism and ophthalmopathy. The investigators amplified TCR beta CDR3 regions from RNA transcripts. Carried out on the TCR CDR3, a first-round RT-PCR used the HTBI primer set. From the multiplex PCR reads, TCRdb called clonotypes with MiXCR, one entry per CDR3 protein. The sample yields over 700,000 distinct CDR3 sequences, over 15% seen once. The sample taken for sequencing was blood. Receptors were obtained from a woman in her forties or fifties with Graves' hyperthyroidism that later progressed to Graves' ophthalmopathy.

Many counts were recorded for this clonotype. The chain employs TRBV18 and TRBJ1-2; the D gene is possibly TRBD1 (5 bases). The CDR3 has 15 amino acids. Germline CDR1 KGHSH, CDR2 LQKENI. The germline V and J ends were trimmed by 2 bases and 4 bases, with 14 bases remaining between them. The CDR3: CASSPAGPSGYGYTF. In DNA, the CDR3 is TGTGCCAGCTCACCAGCAGGGCCCTCTGGCTATGGCTACACCTTC.

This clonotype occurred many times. CDR3 DNA sequence: TGTGCCAGCAGCCTAGAGGTAGTGACAGGGTCCCACGAGCAGTACTTC. This translates into CASSLEVVTGSHEQYF. This chain links TRBV7-9 with TRBJ2-7, with 7 bases matching TRBD1. CDR3 length: 16 amino acids. V lost 5 bases to trimming and J lost 5 bases; unmatched junction nucleotides: 15. Germline lookup yields CDR1 SEHNR and CDR2 FQNEAQ (reference sequence).

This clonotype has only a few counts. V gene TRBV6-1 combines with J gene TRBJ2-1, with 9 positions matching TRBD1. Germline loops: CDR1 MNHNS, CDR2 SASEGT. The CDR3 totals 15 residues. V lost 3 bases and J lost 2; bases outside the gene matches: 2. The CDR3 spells CASSDRDRAYNEQFF. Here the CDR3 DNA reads TGTGCCAGCAGTGACCGGGACAGGGCCTACAATGAGCAGTTCTTC.

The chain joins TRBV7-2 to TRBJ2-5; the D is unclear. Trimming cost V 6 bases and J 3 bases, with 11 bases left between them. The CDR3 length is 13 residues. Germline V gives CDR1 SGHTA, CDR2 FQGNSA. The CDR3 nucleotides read TGTGCCAGCAGTTATTATCAGGAAGAGACCCAGTACTTC. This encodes CASSYYQEETQYF.

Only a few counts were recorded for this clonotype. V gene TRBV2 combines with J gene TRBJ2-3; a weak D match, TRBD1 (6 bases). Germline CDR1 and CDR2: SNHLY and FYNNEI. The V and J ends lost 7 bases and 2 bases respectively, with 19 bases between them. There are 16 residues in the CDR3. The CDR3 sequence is CASTALTDSPTDTQYF. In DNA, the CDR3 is TGTGCCAGCACCGCGCTTACGGACAGCCCCACAGATACGCAGTATTTT.

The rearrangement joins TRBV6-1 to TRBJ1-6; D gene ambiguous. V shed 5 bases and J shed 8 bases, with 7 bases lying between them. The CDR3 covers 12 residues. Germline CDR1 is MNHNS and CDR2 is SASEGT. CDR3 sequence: CASSFQYSPLHF. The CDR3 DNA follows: TGTGCCAGCAGTTTCCAGTATTCACCCCTCCACTTT.

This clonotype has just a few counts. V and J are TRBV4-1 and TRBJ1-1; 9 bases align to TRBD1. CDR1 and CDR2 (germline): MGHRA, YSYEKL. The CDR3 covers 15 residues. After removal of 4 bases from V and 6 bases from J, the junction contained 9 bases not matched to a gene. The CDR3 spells CASSPSWDREAEAFF. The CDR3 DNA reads TGCGCCAGCAGCCCCAGTTGGGACAGGGAGGCTGAAGCTTTCTTT.

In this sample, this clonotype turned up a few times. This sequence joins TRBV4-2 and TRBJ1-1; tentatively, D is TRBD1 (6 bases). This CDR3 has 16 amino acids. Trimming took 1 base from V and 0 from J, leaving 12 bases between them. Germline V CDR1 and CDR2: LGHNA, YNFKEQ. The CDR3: CASSQAGEAMNTEAFF. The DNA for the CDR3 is TGTGCCAGCAGCCAAGCAGGGGAGGCGATGAACACTGAAGCTTTCTTT.

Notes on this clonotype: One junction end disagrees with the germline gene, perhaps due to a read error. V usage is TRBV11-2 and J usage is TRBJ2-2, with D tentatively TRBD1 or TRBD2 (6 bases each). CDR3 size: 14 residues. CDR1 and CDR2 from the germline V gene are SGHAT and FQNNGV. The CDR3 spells CACSQRKGGGELFF. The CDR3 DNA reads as TGTGCCTGCAGCCAACGGAAGGGGGGCGGGGAGCTGTTTTTT. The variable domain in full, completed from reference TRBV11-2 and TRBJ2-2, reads EAGVAQSPRYKIIEKRQSVAFWCNPISGHATLYWYQQILGQGPKLLIQFQNNGVVDDSQLPKDRFSAERLKGVDSTLKIQPAKLEDSAVYLCACSQRKGGGELFFGEGSRLTVL.

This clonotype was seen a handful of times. In DNA form, the CDR3 reads TGTGCCATACAGGGGAACACTGAAGCTTTCTTT. It specifies CAIQGNTEAFF. The rearrangement links TRBV10-3 to TRBJ1-1; D is possibly TRBD1 (6 bases). The V gene's germline CDR1 is ENHRY and CDR2 SYGVKD. Trimming left V 9 bases short and J 1 base short, with 6 bases between. The CDR3 extends over 11 amino acids.

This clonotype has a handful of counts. CDR3 loop: CAGEIRGGETQYF. DNA for the CDR3: TGTGCCGGGGAGATTAGGGGCGGGGAGACCCAGTACTTC. This chain uses TRBV5-8 with TRBJ2-5; D might be TRBD1 or TRBD2, each matching 5 bases. CDR3 length: 13 amino acids. Trimming took off 10 bases at V and 5 bases at J, with 18 bases between the two ends. Germline V gives CDR1 SGHTS, CDR2 YDEGEE. Looking up the rest from reference TRBV5-8 and TRBJ2-5 gives the full variable domain: EAGVTQSPTHLIKTRGQQATLRCSPISGHTSVYWYQQALGLGLQFLLWYDEGEERNRGNFPPRFSGRQFPNYSSELNVNALELEDSALYLCAGEIRGGETQYFGPGTRLLVL.

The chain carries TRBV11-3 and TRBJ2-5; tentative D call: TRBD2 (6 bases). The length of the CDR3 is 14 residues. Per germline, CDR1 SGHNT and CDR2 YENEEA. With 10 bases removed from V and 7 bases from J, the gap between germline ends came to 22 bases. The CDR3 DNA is TGTGCCACCGCCTGGGGCGGGGAAGTGAGGACCCAGTACTTC. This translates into CATAWGGEVRTQYF.

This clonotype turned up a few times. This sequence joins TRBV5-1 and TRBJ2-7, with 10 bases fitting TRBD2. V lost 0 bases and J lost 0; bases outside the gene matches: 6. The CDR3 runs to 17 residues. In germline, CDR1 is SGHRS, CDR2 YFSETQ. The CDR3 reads CASSLALAGDLSYEQYF. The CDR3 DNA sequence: TGCGCCAGCAGCTTGGCGCTAGCGGGGGACCTCTCCTACGAGCAGTACTTC. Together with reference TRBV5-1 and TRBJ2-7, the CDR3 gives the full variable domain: KAGVTQTPRYLIKTRGQQVTLSCSPISGHRSVSWYQQTPGQGLQFLFEYFSETQRNKGNFPGRFSGRQFSNSRSEMNVSTLELGDSALYLCASSLALAGDLSYEQYFGPGTRLTVT.

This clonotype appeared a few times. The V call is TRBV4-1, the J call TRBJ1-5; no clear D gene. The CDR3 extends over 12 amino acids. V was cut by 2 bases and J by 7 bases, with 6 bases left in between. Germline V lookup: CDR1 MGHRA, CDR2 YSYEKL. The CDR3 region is CASSQLGQPQHF. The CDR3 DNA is TGCGCCAGCAGCCAATTGGGGCAGCCCCAGCATTTT.

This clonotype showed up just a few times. The CDR3 here is CASSLVPQTTIAGELFF. CDR3 bases: TGTGCCAGCAGCTTAGTTCCCCAGACGACTATCGCCGGGGAGCTGTTTTTT. The J gene is TRBJ2-2, the V gene TRBV7-2, with D possibly being TRBD2 (5 bases). V lost 1 base, J lost 6 bases, and 18 bases lay in between. The CDR3 consists of 17 residues. CDR1 is SGHTA, CDR2 FQGNSA, per germline.

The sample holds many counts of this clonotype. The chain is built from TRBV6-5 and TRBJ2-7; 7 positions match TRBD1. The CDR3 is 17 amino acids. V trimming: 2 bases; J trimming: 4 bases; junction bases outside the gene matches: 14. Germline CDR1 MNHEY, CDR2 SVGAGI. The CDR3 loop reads CASSYVARQGPNYEQYF. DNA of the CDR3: TGTGCCAGCAGTTACGTGGCCCGACAGGGTCCGAATTACGAGCAGTACTTC.

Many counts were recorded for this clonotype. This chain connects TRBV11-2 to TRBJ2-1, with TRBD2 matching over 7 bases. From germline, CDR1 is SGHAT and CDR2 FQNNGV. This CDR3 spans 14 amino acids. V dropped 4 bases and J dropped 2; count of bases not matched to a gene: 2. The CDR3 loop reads CASSWGGTYNEQFF. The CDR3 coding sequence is TGTGCCAGCAGCTGGGGGGGTACCTACAATGAGCAGTTCTTC.

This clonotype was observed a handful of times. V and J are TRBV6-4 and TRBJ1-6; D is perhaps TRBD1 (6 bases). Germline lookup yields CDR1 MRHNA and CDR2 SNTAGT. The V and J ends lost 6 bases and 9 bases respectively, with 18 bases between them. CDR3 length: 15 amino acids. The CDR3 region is CASRPEGVSGSPLHF. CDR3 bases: TGTGCCAGCAGACCCGAGGGGGTTTCAGGTTCACCCCTCCACTTT.

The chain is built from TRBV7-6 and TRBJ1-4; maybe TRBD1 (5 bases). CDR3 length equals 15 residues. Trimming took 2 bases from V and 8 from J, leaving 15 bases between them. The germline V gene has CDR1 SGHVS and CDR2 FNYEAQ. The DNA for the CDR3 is TGTGCCAGCAGCTTATGTGTCCCGGGGCGGGAAAAACTGTTTTTT. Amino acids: CASSLCVPGREKLFF.

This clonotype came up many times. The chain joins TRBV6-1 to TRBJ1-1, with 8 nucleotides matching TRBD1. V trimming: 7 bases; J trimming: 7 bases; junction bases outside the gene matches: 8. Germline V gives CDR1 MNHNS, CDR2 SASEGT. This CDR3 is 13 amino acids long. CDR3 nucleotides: TGTGCCAGCAAACCAGGGGGCGTTCGTGAAGCTTTCTTT. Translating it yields CASKPGGVREAFF.

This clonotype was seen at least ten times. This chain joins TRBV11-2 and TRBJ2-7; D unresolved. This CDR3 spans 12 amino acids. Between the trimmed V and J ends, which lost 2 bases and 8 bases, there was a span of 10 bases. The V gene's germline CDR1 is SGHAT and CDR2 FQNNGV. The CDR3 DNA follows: TGTGCCAGCAGCTTATCCAGATCGAAGCAGTACTTC. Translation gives CASSLSRSKQYF.

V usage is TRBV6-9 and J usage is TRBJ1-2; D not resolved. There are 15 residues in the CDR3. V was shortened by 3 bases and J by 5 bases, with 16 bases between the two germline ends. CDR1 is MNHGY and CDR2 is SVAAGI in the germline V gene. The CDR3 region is CASSYYKDPSYGYTF. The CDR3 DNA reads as TGTGCCAGCAGTTACTATAAGGACCCTTCTTATGGCTACACCTTC.

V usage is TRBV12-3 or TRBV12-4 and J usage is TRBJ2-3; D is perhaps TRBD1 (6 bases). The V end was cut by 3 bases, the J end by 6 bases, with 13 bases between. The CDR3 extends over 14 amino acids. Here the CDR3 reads CASSLDSSADTQYF. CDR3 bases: TGTGCCAGCAGTTTGGACAGTAGCGCCGATACGCAGTATTTT.

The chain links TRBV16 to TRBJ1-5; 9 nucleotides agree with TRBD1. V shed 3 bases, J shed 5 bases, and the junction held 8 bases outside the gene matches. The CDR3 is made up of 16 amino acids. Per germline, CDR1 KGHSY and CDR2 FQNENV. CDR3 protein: CASSQAGTGTYQPQHF. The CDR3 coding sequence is TGTGCCAGCAGCCAGGCCGGGACAGGGACGTATCAGCCCCAGCATTTT. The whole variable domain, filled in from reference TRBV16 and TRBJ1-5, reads GEEVAQTPKHLVRGEGQKAKLYCAPIKGHSYVFWYQQVLKNEFKFLISFQNENVFDETGMPKERFSAKCLPNSPCSLEIQATKLEDSAVYFCASSQAGTGTYQPQHFGDGTRLSIL.

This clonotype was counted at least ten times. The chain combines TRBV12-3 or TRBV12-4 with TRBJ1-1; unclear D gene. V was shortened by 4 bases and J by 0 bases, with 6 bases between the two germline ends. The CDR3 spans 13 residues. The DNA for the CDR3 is TGTGCCAGCAGTTCCTGGATGAACACTGAAGCTTTCTTT. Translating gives CASSSWMNTEAFF.

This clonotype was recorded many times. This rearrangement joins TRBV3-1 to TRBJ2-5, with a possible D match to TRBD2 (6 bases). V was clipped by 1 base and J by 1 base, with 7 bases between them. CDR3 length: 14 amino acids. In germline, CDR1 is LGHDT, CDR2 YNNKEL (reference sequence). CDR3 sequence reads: CASSQAGVQETQYF. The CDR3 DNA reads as TGTGCCAGCAGCCAAGCGGGGGTCCAAGAGACCCAGTACTTC.

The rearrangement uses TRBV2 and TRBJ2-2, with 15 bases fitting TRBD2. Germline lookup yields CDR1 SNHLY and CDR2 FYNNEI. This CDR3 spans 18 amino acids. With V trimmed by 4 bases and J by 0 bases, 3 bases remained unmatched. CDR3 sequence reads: CASSGGTSGGSNTGELFF. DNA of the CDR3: TGTGCCAGCAGTGGGGGGACTAGCGGGGGGTCGAACACCGGGGAGCTGTTTTTT.

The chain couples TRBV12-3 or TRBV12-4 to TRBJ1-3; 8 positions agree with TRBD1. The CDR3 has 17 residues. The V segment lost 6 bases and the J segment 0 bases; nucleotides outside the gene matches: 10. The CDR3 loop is CASSLSPGQASGNTIYF. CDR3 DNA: TGTGCCAGCAGCCTTTCCCCGGGACAGGCCTCTGGAAACACCATATATTTT.

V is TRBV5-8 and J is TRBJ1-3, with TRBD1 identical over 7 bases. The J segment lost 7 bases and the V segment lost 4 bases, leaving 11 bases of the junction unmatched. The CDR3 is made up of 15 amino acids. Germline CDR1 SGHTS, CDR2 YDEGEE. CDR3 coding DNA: TGTGCCAGCAGCGCGACAGGGTCGAAGGGGAACACCATATATTTT. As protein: CASSATGSKGNTIYF.

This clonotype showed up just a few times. The CDR3 DNA reads as TGTGCCAGCAGCGTAGGATTTCAGGGGAGTTCAAACACTGAAGCTTTCTTT. Protein sequence: CASSVGFQGSSNTEAFF. This sequence joins TRBV9 and TRBJ1-1; D is possibly TRBD1 (6 bases). The CDR3 has 17 residues. The V gene lost 0 bases and the J gene lost 2 bases, with 17 bases spanning the gap. CDR1 is SGDLS, CDR2 YYNGEE, per germline.

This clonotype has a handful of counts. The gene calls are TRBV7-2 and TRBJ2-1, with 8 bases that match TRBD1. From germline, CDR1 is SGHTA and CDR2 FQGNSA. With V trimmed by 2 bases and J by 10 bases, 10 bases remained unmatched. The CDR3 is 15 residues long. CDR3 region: CASSLTGQGSYEQFF. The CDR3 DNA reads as TGTGCCAGCAGCTTAACCGGACAGGGATCCTACGAGCAGTTCTTC.

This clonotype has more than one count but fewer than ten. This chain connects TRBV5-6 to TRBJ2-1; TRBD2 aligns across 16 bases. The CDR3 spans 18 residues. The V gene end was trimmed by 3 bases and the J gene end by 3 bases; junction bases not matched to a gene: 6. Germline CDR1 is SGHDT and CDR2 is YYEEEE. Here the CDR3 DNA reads TGTGCCAGCAGCTGGGAGGGGACTAGCGGGGGGGTCTACAATGAGCAGTTCTTC. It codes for CASSWEGTSGGVYNEQFF.